The 21 T cell receptor beta chains given below trace back to one sample, sequenced in a study of T-cell reconstitution after alpha-beta-depleted transplantation in children. As it was prepared, the TCRbeta library received unique molecular identifiers. MiXCR was run by TCRdb on the PCR reads, yielding one entry per CDR3 protein. The sample lists about 370,000 distinct CDR3 sequences, about 20% occurring once. Sequenced here: PBMCs from the stem cell graft donor, sampled from the stem cell graft. The origin of the receptors is a human donor who donated a stem cell graft to a child with acute myeloid leukemia.

This clonotype came up a few times. This chain uses TRBV27 with TRBJ2-3, with TRBD2 matching 7 bases. Germline lookup yields CDR1 MNHEY and CDR2 SMNVEV (reference sequence). Trimming removed 5 bases from V and 7 bases from J; junction bases left unmatched: 9. CDR3 length: 14 residues. The CDR3 DNA reads as TGTGCCAGCAGTCCGAGGACTAGTCCAAATACGCAGTATTTT. Translation gives CASSPRTSPNTQYF.

The rearrangement joins TRBV12-3 or TRBV12-4 to TRBJ2-1; D is unclear. V lost 1 base and J 0 bases, leaving 10 bases between the germline ends. The CDR3 covers 16 residues. CDR3 nucleotides: TGTGCCAGCAGTTTAGGCGGAGCCCCCTCCTACAATGAGCAGTTCTTC. This codes for CASSLGGAPSYNEQFF.

The genes are TRBV7-3 and TRBJ2-1; the D gene is possibly TRBD2 (6 bases). The CDR3 totals 15 residues. The germline V gene encodes CDR1 SGHTA and CDR2 FQGTGA. Trimming removed 3 bases from V and 10 bases from J, with 19 bases in between. DNA for the CDR3: TGTGCCAGCAGCTTCCTATTCGGGACTCCGAGGGAGCAGTTCTTC. Encoded protein: CASSFLFGTPREQFF.

The table lists this clonotype with many counts. The chain couples TRBV12-3 or TRBV12-4 to TRBJ2-1, with D possibly being TRBD1 or TRBD2 (5 bases each). This CDR3 has 14 amino acids. V was shortened by 10 bases and J by 6 bases, with 19 bases between the two germline ends. The CDR3 protein is CAITRGRMSNEQFF. The CDR3, as DNA: TGTGCCATAACCCGGGGCAGGATGAGCAATGAGCAGTTCTTC.

This clonotype appeared many times. The J gene is TRBJ2-6, the V gene TRBV20-1; no firm D call. Per germline, CDR1 DFQATT and CDR2 SNEGSKA (reference sequence). The germline V and J ends were trimmed by 3 bases and 1 base, with 7 bases remaining between them. There are 14 residues in the CDR3. The DNA for the CDR3 is TGCAGTGCTAGTTCGGTTTCTGGGGCCAACGTCCTGACTTTC. This encodes CSASSVSGANVLTF.

This clonotype was seen only a few times. V and J are TRBV20-1 and TRBJ2-3, with a possible D match to TRBD1 (5 bases). Germline loops: CDR1 DFQATT, CDR2 SNEGSKA (reference sequence). This CDR3 comprises 15 residues. Trimming removed 0 bases from V and 2 bases from J, with 12 bases in between. The CDR3 region has the DNA TGCAGTGCTAGAGATCCACGCAGGGACACAGATACGCAGTATTTT. Translating gives CSARDPRRDTDTQYF.

This rearrangement joins TRBV27 to TRBJ2-3; D is unclear. CDR3 length: 14 residues. Between the trimmed V and J ends, which lost 2 bases and 2 bases, there was a span of 8 bases. Germline V CDR1 and CDR2: MNHEY, SMNVEV (reference sequence). The DNA of the CDR3 is TGTGCCAGCAGTTTAAGGTCCCCCACAGATACGCAGTATTTT. This codes for CASSLRSPTDTQYF.

The gene calls are TRBV7-9 and TRBJ2-1; weak D call: TRBD2 (6 bases). Germline values: CDR1 SEHNR, CDR2 FQNEAQ (reference sequence). The CDR3 is made up of 15 amino acids. Trimming cost V 7 bases and J 7 bases, with 20 bases left between them. The CDR3 sequence: CASKSPREMRNEQFF. As DNA, the CDR3 is TGTGCCAGCAAATCCCCCCGGGAGATGCGGAATGAGCAGTTCTTC.

This rearrangement joins TRBV15 to TRBJ2-4; D is possibly TRBD1 (7 bases). Germline lookup yields CDR1 LNHNV and CDR2 YYDKDF (reference sequence). V shed 0 bases and J shed 1 base, with 10 bases lying between them. This CDR3 comprises 16 residues. In nucleotides, the CDR3 is TGTGCCACCAGCAGAGATCAGGGGGGCGCCAAAAACATTCAGTACTTC. Translated: CATSRDQGGAKNIQYF.

The rearrangement joins TRBV19 to TRBJ2-1; D might be TRBD2 (5 bases). V was shortened by 7 bases and J by 0 bases, with 13 bases between the two germline ends. The CDR3 totals 15 residues. Germline-derived CDR1 and CDR2 are LNHDA and SQIVND (reference sequence). CDR3 nucleotide sequence: TGTGCCAGTACCTCGACTAAGAGCTCCTACAATGAGCAGTTCTTC. Encoded protein: CASTSTKSSYNEQFF. The variable domain in full, with the rest retrieved from reference TRBV19 and TRBJ2-1, is DGGITQSPKYLFRKEGQNVTLSCEQNLNHDAMYWYRQDPGQGLRLIYYSQIVNDFQKGDIAEGYSVSREKKESFPLTVTSAQKNPTAFYLCASTSTKSSYNEQFFGPGTRLTVL.

The V call is TRBV12-3 or TRBV12-4, the J call TRBJ2-1, with 7 bases aligning to TRBD2. V shed 5 bases, J shed 4 bases, and the junction held 11 bases outside the gene matches. This CDR3 is built from 16 residues. The CDR3 nucleotides are TGTGCCAGCAGTCTAAGCGGGGCCCGGCGTTACAATGAGCAGTTCTTC. Translated: CASSLSGARRYNEQFF.

This clonotype has a handful of counts. V gene TRBV29-1 combines with J gene TRBJ2-3, with 7 positions matching TRBD1. CDR1 is SQVTM and CDR2 is ANQGSEA in the germline V gene. The length of the CDR3 is 14 residues. V shed 7 bases and J 0 bases; nucleotides not matched to a gene: 7. CDR3 residues: CSGSGTASTDTQYF. CDR3 DNA: TGCAGCGGTTCCGGGACAGCTAGCACAGATACGCAGTATTTT.

This clonotype was seen at least ten times. This rearrangement joins TRBV29-1 to TRBJ2-7; 10 bases match TRBD2. From germline, CDR1 is SQVTM and CDR2 ANQGSEA. This CDR3 region has 13 residues. Trimming removed 2 bases from V and 6 bases from J; junction bases left unmatched: 4. CDR3 bases: TGCAGCGTTGAAAAGCGGGAGGGCGGCGAGCAGTACTTC. Protein: CSVEKREGGEQYF.

The chain carries TRBV4-3 and TRBJ2-7; 13 nucleotides line up with TRBD2. Germline CDR1 is LGHNA and CDR2 is YSLEER. Trimming took 4 bases from V and 4 from J; bases not matched to a gene: 13. CDR3 length: 18 amino acids. The CDR3 sequence is CASSPGVRTSGRGYEQYF. The CDR3 DNA reads as TGCGCCAGCAGCCCGGGCGTTCGGACTAGCGGGAGAGGATACGAGCAGTACTTC.

The chain has TRBV12-3 or TRBV12-4 and TRBJ2-7; the D gene is possibly TRBD2 (5 bases). The CDR3 has 14 residues. V lost 1 base and J lost 1, with 8 bases in between. The CDR3 region has the DNA TGTGCCAGCAGTTTAGGAGGGAAGTCCTACGAGCAGTACTTC. The encoded protein is CASSLGGKSYEQYF.

As for this clonotype: At one of its ends the junction is not consistent with the germline gene, which may arise from a read error. This CDR3 reads CASSVFSGRSPSYNGQFF. In nucleotides, the CDR3 is TGTGCCAGCAGTGTATTTAGCGGGAGGTCCCCTTCCTACAATGGGCAGTTCTTC. V and J are TRBV12-3 or TRBV12-4 and TRBJ2-1; 10 bases match TRBD2. CDR3 length: 18 residues.

V usage is TRBV12-3 or TRBV12-4 and J usage is TRBJ2-1; possibly TRBD2 for D (6 bases). CDR3 size: 16 residues. The V and J ends lost 0 bases and 0 bases respectively, with 9 bases between them. The CDR3, as DNA: TGTGCCAGCAGTTTAGCGCCCGGGAGCTCCTACAATGAGCAGTTCTTC. Translation: CASSLAPGSSYNEQFF.

This clonotype was detected a few times. The chain links TRBV12-3 or TRBV12-4 to TRBJ2-1, with TRBD2 identical over 11 bases. J was trimmed by 1 base and V by 6 bases; bases with no gene match: 2. This CDR3 is built from 15 residues. CDR3 amino acids: CASRPSGRSYNEQFF. In DNA, the CDR3 is TGTGCCAGCAGGCCTAGCGGGAGGTCCTACAATGAGCAGTTCTTC.

The count of this clonotype is one. This rearrangement joins TRBV12-3 or TRBV12-4 to TRBJ2-1; 12 positions agree with TRBD2. V lost 6 bases and J lost 4; bases outside the gene matches: 16. This CDR3 has 19 residues. The CDR3 region has the DNA TGTGCCAGCAGCCCGAGCACCCTAGCGGGAGGGCCAGGGTACAATGAGCAGTTCTTC. It yields the protein CASSPSTLAGGPGYNEQFF.

The chain uses TRBV7-2 and TRBJ2-3; D could derive from TRBD1 or TRBD2 (5 bases each). Between the trimmed V and J ends, which lost 5 bases and 3 bases, there was a span of 9 bases. This CDR3 has 13 amino acids. Germline-derived CDR1 and CDR2 are SGHTA and FQGNSA. This CDR3 is CASSPGPTDTQYF. In nucleotides, the CDR3 is TGTGCCAGCAGCCCGGGACCGACAGATACGCAGTATTTT.

The J gene is TRBJ2-3, the V gene TRBV5-1, with TRBD1 as a possible D gene (6 bases). In germline, CDR1 is SGHRS, CDR2 YFSETQ. The CDR3 runs to 14 residues. With 2 bases removed from V and 4 bases from J, the gap between germline ends came to 11 bases. The CDR3 here is CASSFHRAPDTQYF. The CDR3, as DNA: TGCGCCAGCAGCTTCCACAGGGCCCCAGATACGCAGTATTTT.